These 18 T cell receptor beta chains came from one sample sequenced in a study of cytomegalovirus exposure and HLA in healthy donors. Some clones are missing from TCRdb's copy, which holds only in-frame ones; the method was immunoSEQ multiplex PCR. Among about 110,000 clones listed, 95% were seen once. Material: PBMCs. The source of these receptors is a woman under 30 in good health and CMV-seronegative.

This clone was counted between two and nine times. The CDR3 loop reads CASSTYNEQFF. The CDR3 nucleotides read TGTGCCAGCAGCACATACAATGAGCAGTTCTTC. The rearrangement uses TRBV5-6 and TRBJ2-1, with no clear D. V lost 4 bases, J lost 4 bases, and 3 bases lay in between. The CDR3 extends over 11 amino acids. Germline-derived CDR1 and CDR2 are SGHDT and YYEEEE.

CDR3 nucleotides: TGCCAACCTAGGGGTGTTTACGAGCAGTACTTC. This gives the protein CQPRGVYEQYF. The J gene is TRBJ2-7, the V gene TRBV20-1, with TRBD1 as a possible D gene (5 bases). Germline V gene lookup returns CDR1 DFQATT and CDR2 SNEGSKA (reference sequence). The CDR3 length is 11 residues.

The rearrangement uses TRBV28 and TRBJ1-5, with D hard to call. Germline V gives CDR1 MDHEN, CDR2 SYDVKM. The V and J ends lost 5 bases and 0 bases respectively, with 8 bases between them. The CDR3 covers 14 residues. The CDR3 nucleotides read TGTGCCAGCAGTCCCCCCAATAGCAATCAGCCCCAGCATTTT. Protein sequence: CASSPPNSNQPQHF.

The chain uses TRBV5-6 and TRBJ1-1; 7 bases are shared with TRBD1. This CDR3 has 13 residues. Germline CDR1 is SGHDT and CDR2 is YYEEEE. J gave up 6 bases and V 0 bases, and 2 bases lay outside the gene matches. CDR3 bases: TGTGCCAGCAGCTTGGATCAGGGGGCTGAAGCTTTCTTT. Protein product: CASSLDQGAEAFF.

The rearrangement joins TRBV6-6 to TRBJ2-1, with a tentative D call TRBD2 (7 bases). V was shortened by 7 bases and J by 7 bases, with 14 bases between the two germline ends. This CDR3 region has 13 residues. CDR1 and CDR2 (germline): MNHNY, SVGAGI (reference sequence). The CDR3: CASKGGAGNEQFF. The CDR3 nucleotides are TGTGCCAGCAAAGGGGGGGCGGGGAATGAGCAGTTCTTC.

The chain carries TRBV4-2 and TRBJ1-2; TRBD1 agrees at 7 bases. V was pared by 2 bases and J by 3 bases, with 6 bases of the junction left unmatched. Germline CDR1 and CDR2: LGHNA and YNFKEQ. This CDR3 comprises 15 residues. The CDR3 sequence is CASSQRDSGYYGYTF. Here the CDR3 DNA reads TGTGCCAGCAGCCAAAGGGACAGCGGATACTATGGCTACACCTTC.

This chain connects TRBV28 to TRBJ1-2; D may be TRBD1 (6 bases). CDR1 is MDHEN and CDR2 is SYDVKM in the germline V gene. V lost 5 bases to trimming and J lost 4 bases, with 17 bases between them. The CDR3 sequence is 15 residues long. This CDR3 is CASSPKGVPTYGYTF. The CDR3 bases are TGTGCCAGCAGTCCTAAGGGGGTCCCGACCTATGGCTACACCTTC.

This chain connects TRBV4-3 to TRBJ2-5; D unclear. CDR1 LGHNA and CDR2 YSLEER come from the germline V gene. The V and J ends lost 2 bases and 7 bases respectively, with 14 bases between them. The CDR3 totals 14 residues. The DNA of the CDR3 is TGCGCCAGCAGCCAATTTACCCATACGGGGACCCAGTACTTC. Protein: CASSQFTHTGTQYF.

V and J are TRBV6-5 and TRBJ1-2; D is possibly TRBD1 (6 bases). This CDR3 contains 14 residues. From germline, CDR1 is MNHEY and CDR2 SVGAGI. Trimming stripped 5 bases from V and 8 bases from J, with 18 bases between. The CDR3 DNA is TGTGCCAGCAGTAGAAAAAGACAGGAAGGCGGCTACACCTTC. It yields the protein CASSRKRQEGGYTF.

By frequency in the sample, this clone is medium-sized (0.01 to 0.1%). The V call is TRBV7-6, the J call TRBJ1-1; D might be TRBD1 (5 bases). The germline V gene has CDR1 SGHVS and CDR2 FNYEAQ. This CDR3 comprises 14 residues. Trimming stripped 6 bases from V and 2 bases from J, with 13 bases between. CDR3 region: CASSQHQGNTEAFF. CDR3 coding DNA: TGTGCCAGCAGTCAACACCAGGGCAACACTGAAGCTTTCTTT.

The genes are TRBV25-1 and TRBJ1-6; 7 positions agree with TRBD1. Germline CDR1 reads MGHDK; CDR2 reads SYGVNS. The CDR3 sequence is 17 residues long. V lost 6 bases, J lost 4 bases, and 12 bases stayed unmatched. CDR3 coding DNA: TGTGCCAGCAGCGCCTACAGGGGAGGTCGATATAATTCACCCCTCCACTTT. Amino acids: CASSAYRGGRYNSPLHF.

This clone occurred once. V is TRBV28 and J is TRBJ1-1, with D maybe TRBD1 (6 bases). Trimming pared 6 bases from V and 0 bases from J, leaving 11 bases between. Germline lookup yields CDR1 MDHEN and CDR2 SYDVKM. The length of the CDR3 is 14 residues. CDR3 protein: CASRVGGVNTEAFF. Here the CDR3 DNA reads TGTGCCAGCAGAGTAGGGGGTGTGAACACTGAAGCTTTCTTT.

This clone was detected once. The chain carries TRBV19 and TRBJ2-5, with D tentatively TRBD1 (6 bases). V lost 4 bases, J lost 2 bases, and 11 bases lay in between. The CDR3 loop spans 14 amino acids. Germline V CDR1 and CDR2: LNHDA, SQIVND (reference sequence). Here the CDR3 DNA reads TGTGCCAGTAGTACCTCAGGGGTGCAAGAGACCCAGTACTTC. Translating gives CASSTSGVQETQYF.

The chain has TRBV6-5 and TRBJ2-5, with 7 bases identical to TRBD2. CDR1 is MNHEY, CDR2 SVGAGI, per germline. The J segment lost 0 bases and the V segment lost 6 bases, leaving 7 bases of the junction unmatched. CDR3 length: 15 amino acids. CDR3 amino acids: CASSPSGWYQETQYF. DNA for the CDR3: TGTGCCAGCAGCCCTAGCGGATGGTACCAAGAGACCCAGTACTTC.

V usage is TRBV6-1 and J usage is TRBJ1-4; no clear D gene. V was shortened by 3 bases and J by 9 bases, with 11 bases between the two germline ends. The CDR3 consists of 13 residues. Germline assignment: CDR1 MNHNS and CDR2 SASEGT. The chain's CDR3 is CASSEARSKKLFF. The DNA for the CDR3 is TGTGCCAGCAGTGAGGCAAGGAGTAAAAAACTGTTTTTT.

The gene calls are TRBV6-1 and TRBJ1-2; tentative D call: TRBD1 (6 bases). The length of the CDR3 is 13 residues. Germline loops: CDR1 MNHNS, CDR2 SASEGT. V was clipped by 4 bases and J by 7 bases, with 13 bases between them. The DNA of the CDR3 is TGTGCCAGCAGTGGACAGGACTCGGGTGGCTACACCTTC. Protein: CASSGQDSGGYTF.

The CDR3: CASSRDRGQYEQYF. As DNA, the CDR3 is TGTGCCAGCAGCCGAGACAGGGGCCAATACGAGCAGTACTTC. The chain carries TRBV7-9 and TRBJ2-7, with 8 bases fitting TRBD1. This CDR3 comprises 14 residues. Trimming cost V 5 bases and J 4 bases; bases outside gene matches: 7. Germline CDR1 SEHNR, CDR2 FQNEAQ (reference sequence).

V gene TRBV18 combines with J gene TRBJ1-5; TRBD1 agrees at 7 bases. The J segment lost 4 bases and the V segment lost 4 bases, leaving 4 bases of the junction unmatched. The length of the CDR3 is 14 residues. Germline lookup yields CDR1 KGHSH and CDR2 LQKENI. In DNA, the CDR3 is TGTGCCAGCTCACAGGGACAGCTTAATCAGCCCCAGCATTTT. It codes for CASSQGQLNQPQHF.